Following are 3 T cell receptor beta chains from one sample sequenced in a study of cytomegalovirus exposure and HLA in healthy donors. PCR employed 60 Vbeta and 13 Jbeta primers. Profiled with immunoSEQ multiplex PCR; TCRdb holds only in-frame clones, not every one. The sample lists about 65,000 clones, almost 80% occurring once. Sequenced sample: PBMCs. These receptors were obtained from a girl under 18 in good health and CMV-seropositive.

The chain combines TRBV11-2 with TRBJ2-7; 10 positions match TRBD2. V gave up 6 bases and J gave up 2 bases; unmatched junction bases: 4. CDR1 and CDR2 from the germline V gene are SGHAT and FQNNGV. The CDR3 loop spans 14 amino acids. For the CDR3, the DNA is TGTGCCAGCAGACCTAGCGGGGGACCCTACGAGCAGTACTTC. Translating it yields CASRPSGGPYEQYF.

The V call is TRBV19, the J call TRBJ1-5; 8 nucleotides line up with TRBD1. This CDR3 is built from 13 residues. Germline lookup yields CDR1 LNHDA and CDR2 SQIVND (reference sequence). V lost 6 bases to trimming and J lost 4 bases; unmatched junction nucleotides: 2. Here the CDR3 reads CASRGQENQPQHF. In DNA, the CDR3 is TGTGCCAGTAGGGGACAGGAGAATCAGCCCCAGCATTTT.

The chain links TRBV2 to TRBJ2-1, with 11 bases that match TRBD2. Germline loops: CDR1 SNHLY, CDR2 FYNNEI. The CDR3 length is 15 residues. V dropped 8 bases and J dropped 3; count of bases not matched to a gene: 6. The CDR3 sequence: CASGRLAGFYNEQFF. CDR3 DNA sequence: TGTGCCAGCGGGAGACTAGCGGGGTTCTACAATGAGCAGTTCTTC. Full variable domain (remainder filled in from reference TRBV2 and TRBJ2-1): EPEVTQTPSHQVTQMGQEVILRCVPISNHLYFYWYRQILGQKVEFLVSFYNNEISEKSEIFDDQFSVERPDGSNFTLKIRSTKLEDSAMYFCASGRLAGFYNEQFFGPGTRLTVL.